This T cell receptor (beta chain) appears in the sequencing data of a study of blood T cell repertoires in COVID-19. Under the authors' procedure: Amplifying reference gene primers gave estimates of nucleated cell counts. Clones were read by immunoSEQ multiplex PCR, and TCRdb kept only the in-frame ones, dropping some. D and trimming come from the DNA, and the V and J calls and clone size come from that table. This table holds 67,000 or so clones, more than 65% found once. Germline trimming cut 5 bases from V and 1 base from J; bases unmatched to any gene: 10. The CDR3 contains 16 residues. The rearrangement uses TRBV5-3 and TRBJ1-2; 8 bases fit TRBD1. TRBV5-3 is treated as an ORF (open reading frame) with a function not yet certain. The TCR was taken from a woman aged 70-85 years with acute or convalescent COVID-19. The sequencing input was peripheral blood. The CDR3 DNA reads TGTGCCAGAAGATGGAAGGGGACAGGACTTAACTATGGCTACACCTTC. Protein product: CARRWKGTGLNYGYTF.